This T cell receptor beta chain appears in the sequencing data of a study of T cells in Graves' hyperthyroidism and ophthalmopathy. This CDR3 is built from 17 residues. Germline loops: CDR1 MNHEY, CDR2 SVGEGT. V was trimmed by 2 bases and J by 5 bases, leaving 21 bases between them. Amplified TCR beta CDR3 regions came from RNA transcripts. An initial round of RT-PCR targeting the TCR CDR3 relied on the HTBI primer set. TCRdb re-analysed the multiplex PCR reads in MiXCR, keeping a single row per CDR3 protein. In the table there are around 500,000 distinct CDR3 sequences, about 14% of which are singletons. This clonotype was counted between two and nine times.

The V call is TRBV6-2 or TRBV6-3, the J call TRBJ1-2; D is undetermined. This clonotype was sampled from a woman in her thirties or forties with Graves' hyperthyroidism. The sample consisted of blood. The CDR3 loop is CASSYQHPGLDRYGYTF. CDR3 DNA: TGTGCCAGCAGTTACCAACACCCCGGATTAGACCGGTATGGCTACACCTTC.